This note documents a single T cell receptor (beta chain) sequence. The antigen is not known. Time point of the sample: week 11, during vaccination. Mutant IDH1 20-mer peptide, at 300 ug, made up each vaccine dose, with topical imiquimod. This record comes from a study of a mutant IDH1 vaccine in newly diagnosed glioma. Data came from immunoSEQ multiplex PCR; TCRdb stores just in-frame clones and leaves some out. In the table there are approximately 110,000 clones, about 90% of which are singletons. This TCR was recovered from a woman aged 45-59 years with glioma. Sample: PBMCs, taken from a glioma patient whose treatment included an IDH1 peptide vaccine.

The CDR3 sequence: CASSVETGNSPLHF. The DNA of the CDR3 is TGTGCCAGCAGCGTAGAGACAGGGAATTCACCCCTCCACTTT. The chain has TRBV9 and TRBJ1-6; TRBD1 aligns across 7 bases. J lost 7 bases, V lost 0 bases, and 1 base had no gene match. CDR1 is SGDLS and CDR2 is YYNGEE in the germline V gene. The CDR3 totals 14 residues. The entire variable domain, with the rest obtained from reference TRBV9 and TRBJ1-6, is as follows: DSGVTQTPKHLITATGQRVTLRCSPRSGDLSVYWYQQSLDQGLQFLIQYYNGEERAKGNILERFSAQQFPDLHSELNLSSLELGDSALYFCASSVETGNSPLHFGNGTRLTVT.